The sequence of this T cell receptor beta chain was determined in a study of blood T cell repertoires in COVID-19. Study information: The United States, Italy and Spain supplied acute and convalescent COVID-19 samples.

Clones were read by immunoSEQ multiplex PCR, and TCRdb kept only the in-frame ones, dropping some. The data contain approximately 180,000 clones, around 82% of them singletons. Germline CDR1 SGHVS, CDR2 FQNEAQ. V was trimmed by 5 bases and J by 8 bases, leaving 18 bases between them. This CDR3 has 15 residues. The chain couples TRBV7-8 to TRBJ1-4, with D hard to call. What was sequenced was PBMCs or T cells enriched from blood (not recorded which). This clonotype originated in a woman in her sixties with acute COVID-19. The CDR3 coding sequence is TGTGCCAGCAGCAACCCCGGGTCTACGACGGAAAAACTGTTTTTT. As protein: CASSNPGSTTEKLFF.